In its sample, the clone carrying this T cell receptor (beta chain) was seen once. The sample originates from a study of blood T cell repertoires in COVID-19. Background on the study: The United States, Italy and Spain provided the acute and convalescent COVID-19 samples. The analysed material was cDNA or gDNA that came from T cells, B-cell-depleted T cells, or PBMCs.

Seattle enrolled patients during active infection and tracked them longitudinally. In the original processing: Estimation of nucleated cell counts relied on the amplification of reference gene primers. The assay was immunoSEQ multiplex PCR, and TCRdb's table has in-frame clones only and misses some. The DNA gave D and trimming, while V, J and clone size come from that table. The sample comprises 100,000 to 150,000 clones, approximately 85% of which are singletons, and about a sixth rests with the top ten. The sample consisted of peripheral blood. This clonotype was obtained from a man aged 25 to 40 with COVID-19, enrolled during active disease.

The CDR3 DNA reads as TGTGCCAGCAGCCCCCCAAGGCCGAGGGGGGAGACCCAGTACTTC. Translating it yields CASSPPRPRGETQYF. This sequence joins TRBV14 and TRBJ2-5; D possibly corresponds to TRBD1 (6 bases). The CDR3 length is 15 residues. Germline loops: CDR1 SGHDN, CDR2 FVKESK. Trimming took 4 bases from V and 5 from J, leaving 17 bases between them. Full variable domain (outside the CDR3, taken from reference TRBV14 and TRBJ2-5): EAGVTQFPSHSVIEKGQTVTLRCDPISGHDNLYWYRRVMGKEIKFLLHFVKESKQDESGMPNNRFLAERTGGTYSTLKVQPAELEDSGVYFCASSPPRPRGETQYFGPGTRLLVL.